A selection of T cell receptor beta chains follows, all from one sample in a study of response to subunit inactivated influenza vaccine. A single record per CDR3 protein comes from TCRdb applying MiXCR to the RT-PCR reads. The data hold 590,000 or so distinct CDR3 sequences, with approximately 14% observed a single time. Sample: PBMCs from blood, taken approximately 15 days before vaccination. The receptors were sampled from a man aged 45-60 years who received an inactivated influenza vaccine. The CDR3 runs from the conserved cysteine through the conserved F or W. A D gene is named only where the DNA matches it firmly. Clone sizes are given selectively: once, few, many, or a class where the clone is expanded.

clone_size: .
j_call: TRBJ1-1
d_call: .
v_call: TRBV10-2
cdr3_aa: CASKSLWNTEAFF
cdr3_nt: TGCGCCAGCAAGTCGCTCTGGAACACTGAAGCTTTCTTT

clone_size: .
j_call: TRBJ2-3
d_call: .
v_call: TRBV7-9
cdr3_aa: CASSLGDRPNTDTQYF
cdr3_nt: TGTGCCAGCAGCTTAGGGGACCGCCCGAATACAGATACGCAGTATTTT

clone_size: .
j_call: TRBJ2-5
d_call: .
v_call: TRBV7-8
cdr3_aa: CASSLWTENKETQYF
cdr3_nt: TGTGCCAGCAGCCTTTGGACAGAAAATAAAGAGACCCAGTACTTC

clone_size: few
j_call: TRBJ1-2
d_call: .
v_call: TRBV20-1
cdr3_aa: CSARSVDRATNYGYTF
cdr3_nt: TGCAGTGCTAGATCCGTGGATAGGGCTACTAACTATGGCTACACCTTC

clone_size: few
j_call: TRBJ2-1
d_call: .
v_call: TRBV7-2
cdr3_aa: CASSLARGAGEQFF
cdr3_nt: TGTGCCAGCAGCTTAGCGCGGGGAGCGGGTGAGCAGTTCTTC

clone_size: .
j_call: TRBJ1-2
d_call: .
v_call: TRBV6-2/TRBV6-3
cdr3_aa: CASTDTRGYGYTF
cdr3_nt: TGTGCCAGCACCGACACAAGAGGGTATGGCTACACCTTC

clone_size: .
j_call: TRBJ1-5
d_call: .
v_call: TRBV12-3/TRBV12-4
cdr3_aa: CASSLGIVSNRPQHF
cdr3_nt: TGTGCCAGCAGTTTAGGCATCGTGAGCAATCGGCCCCAGCATTTT

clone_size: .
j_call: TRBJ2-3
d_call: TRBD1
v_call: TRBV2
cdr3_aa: CASSYDRALADTQYF
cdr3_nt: TGTGCCAGCAGTTATGACAGGGCCCTCGCAGATACGCAGTATTTT

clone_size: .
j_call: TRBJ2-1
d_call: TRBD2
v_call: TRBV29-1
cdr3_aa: CSVEELAGVYNEQFF
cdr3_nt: TGCAGCGTTGAAGAACTAGCGGGAGTCTACAATGAGCAGTTCTTC

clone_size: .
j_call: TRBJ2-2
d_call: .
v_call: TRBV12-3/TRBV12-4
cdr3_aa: CASSLNNANTGELFF
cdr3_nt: TGTGCCAGCAGTTTAAACAACGCGAACACCGGGGAGCTGTTTTTT

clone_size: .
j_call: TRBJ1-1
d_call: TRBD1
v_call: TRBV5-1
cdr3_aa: CASSLEGARNTEAFF
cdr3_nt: TGCGCCAGCAGCTTAGAGGGGGCGCGGAACACTGAAGCTTTCTTT

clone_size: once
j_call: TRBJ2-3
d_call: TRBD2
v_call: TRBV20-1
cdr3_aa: CSANVGLAGGTDTQYF
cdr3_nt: TGCAGTGCTAACGTCGGATTAGCGGGGGGAACAGATACGCAGTATTTT

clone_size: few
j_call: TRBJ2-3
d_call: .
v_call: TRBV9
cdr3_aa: CASSALGRSPTDTQYF
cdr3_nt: TGTGCCAGCAGCGCACTGGGACGGTCTCCCACAGATACGCAGTATTTT

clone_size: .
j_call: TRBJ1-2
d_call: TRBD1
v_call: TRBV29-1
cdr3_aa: CSVDGTGGQWENGYTF
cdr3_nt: TGCAGCGTTGACGGGACAGGGGGCCAGTGGGAAAATGGCTACACCTTC

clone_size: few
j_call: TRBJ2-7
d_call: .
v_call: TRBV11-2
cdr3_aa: CASNHYSDEQYF
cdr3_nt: TGTGCCAGCAATCACTACAGTGACGAGCAGTACTTC

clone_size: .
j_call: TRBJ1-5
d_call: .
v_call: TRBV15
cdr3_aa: CATSRVIRDQPQHF
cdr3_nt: TGTGCCACCAGCAGAGTGATCAGGGATCAGCCCCAGCATTTT

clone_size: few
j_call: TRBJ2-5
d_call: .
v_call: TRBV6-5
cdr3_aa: CASSYSGRLYQETQYF
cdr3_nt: TGTGCCAGCAGTTACTCTGGACGGTTGTACCAAGAGACCCAGTACTTC

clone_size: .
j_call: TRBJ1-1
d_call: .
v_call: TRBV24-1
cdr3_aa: CATSDDTTGTEAFF
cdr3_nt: TGTGCCACCAGTGATGATACAACGGGCACTGAAGCTTTCTTT

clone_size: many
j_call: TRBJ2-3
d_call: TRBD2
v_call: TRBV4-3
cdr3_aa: CASSYRLAGEDTQYF
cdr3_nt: TGCGCCAGCAGCTACAGACTAGCGGGGGAAGATACGCAGTATTTT

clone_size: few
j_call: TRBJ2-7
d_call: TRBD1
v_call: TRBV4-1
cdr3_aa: CASSQEPGQGAVEQYF
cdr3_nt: TGCGCCAGCAGCCAAGAACCGGGACAGGGGGCGGTCGAGCAGTACTTC

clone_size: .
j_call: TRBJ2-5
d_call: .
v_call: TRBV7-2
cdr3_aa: CASSLALGGMVETQYF
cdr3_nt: TGTGCCAGCAGCTTAGCTCTCGGCGGGATGGTAGAGACCCAGTACTTC

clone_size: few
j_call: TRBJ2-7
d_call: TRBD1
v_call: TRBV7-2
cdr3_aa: CASSLAGTGATYEQYF
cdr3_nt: TGTGCCAGCAGCTTAGCGGGGACAGGTGCCACCTACGAGCAGTACTTC

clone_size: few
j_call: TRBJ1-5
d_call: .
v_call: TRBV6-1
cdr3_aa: CASTPGGVQPQHF
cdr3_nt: TGTGCCAGCACCCCTGGGGGGGTTCAGCCCCAGCATTTT